The 19 T cell receptor beta chains below all came from one sample that was sequenced in a study of shared clonotypes between healthy human individuals. The table came from immunoSEQ multiplex PCR; TCRdb's copy has only in-frame clones and leaves some out. Of over 1.5 million clones detected, 95% to 99% appear once; the ten largest clones hold approximately 0.45%. Sequenced: naive CD4+ T cells sorted from blood. Documented subset: CD45RA+ positively selected. The receptors come from a man aged 25 to 40 in good health.

This chain connects TRBV28 to TRBJ1-2; TRBD1 agrees at 8 bases. The CDR3 runs 14 residues. The ends lost 6 bases at V and 6 bases at J; junction bases unmatched: 9. The germline CDR1 and CDR2 sequences are MDHEN and SYDVKM. The CDR3 spells CASRKQGGVDGYTF. The CDR3 DNA sequence: TGTGCCAGCAGAAAACAGGGGGGAGTAGATGGCTACACCTTC.

This sequence joins TRBV5-5 and TRBJ2-7; D possibly corresponds to TRBD1 (6 bases). The germline CDR1 and CDR2 sequences are SGHKS and YYEKEE (reference sequence). The CDR3 runs 14 residues. V was shortened by 4 bases and J by 7 bases, with 18 bases between the two germline ends. DNA of the CDR3: TGTGCCAGCAGCCGGGATCTCGAAGGGGGAGAGCAGTACTTC. This sequence encodes CASSRDLEGGEQYF. The full variable domain, rest sourced from reference TRBV5-5 and TRBJ2-7, is DAGVTQSPTHLIKTRGQQVTLRCSPISGHKSVSWYQQVLGQGPQFIFQYYEKEERGRGNFPDRFSARQFPNYSSELNVNALLLGDSALYLCASSRDLEGGEQYFGPGTRLTVT.

The rearrangement joins TRBV10-3 to TRBJ1-4; 11 nucleotides agree with TRBD1. The CDR3 sequence is 15 residues long. Germline V gene lookup returns CDR1 ENHRY and CDR2 SYGVKD. V lost 6 bases and J lost 7; bases outside the gene matches: 7. CDR3 sequence: CAISNTGTGGEKLFF. The DNA for the CDR3 is TGTGCCATCAGCAACACAGGGACAGGGGGTGAAAAACTGTTTTTT.

This chain links TRBV6-5 with TRBJ1-5; no reliable D call. Trimming took 6 bases from V and 7 from J, leaving 13 bases between them. This CDR3 spans 13 amino acids. Germline lookup yields CDR1 MNHEY and CDR2 SVGAGI. CDR3 in DNA: TGTGCCAGCAGCCAGGACGGTTGGCAGCCCCAGCATTTT. It encodes CASSQDGWQPQHF.

The chain has TRBV27 and TRBJ2-7; D is perhaps TRBD2 (6 bases). Germline loops: CDR1 MNHEY, CDR2 SMNVEV (reference sequence). Trimming took 0 bases from V and 2 from J, leaving 14 bases between them. The CDR3 extends over 16 amino acids. The CDR3, as DNA: TGTGCCAGCAGTTTATCCCCTGTCGGGGGAACCTACGAGCAGTACTTC. Protein product: CASSLSPVGGTYEQYF.

Concerning this clone itself: Other nucleotide sequences in the sample specify the same CDR3. The V gene is TRBV28, the J gene TRBJ1-5; D remains ambiguous. From germline, CDR1 is MDHEN and CDR2 SYDVKM. The V and J ends lost 3 bases and 1 base respectively, with 10 bases between them. The CDR3 has 15 residues. The CDR3 loop reads CASSLGTVSNQPQHF. The CDR3 DNA sequence: TGTGCCAGCAGTTTGGGAACAGTGAGCAATCAGCCCCAGCATTTT.

The chain carries TRBV18 and TRBJ1-1, with D possibly TRBD1 on 5 matching bases. CDR3 length: 12 amino acids. CDR1 is KGHSH, CDR2 LQKENI, per germline. Trimming pared 5 bases from V and 4 bases from J, leaving 8 bases between. The CDR3 DNA sequence: TGTGCCAGCTCATACGGGGGCACTGAAGCTTTCTTT. It yields the protein CASSYGGTEAFF. Full variable domain (outside the CDR3, taken from reference TRBV18 and TRBJ1-1): NAGVMQNPRHLVRRRGQEARLRCSPMKGHSHVYWYRQLPEEGLKFMVYLQKENIIDESGMPKERFSAEFPKEGPSILRIQQVVRGDSAAYFCASSYGGTEAFFGQGTRLTVV.

This chain connects TRBV28 to TRBJ2-7; 10 positions match TRBD2. Germline lookup yields CDR1 MDHEN and CDR2 SYDVKM. With 3 bases clipped from V and 0 bases from J, the junction kept 11 bases outside the gene matches. This CDR3 has 18 amino acids. CDR3 DNA sequence: TGTGCCAGCAGTTTGTCTGTAGCGGGAGGCCGGGTCTCCTACGAGCAGTACTTC. Translating it yields CASSLSVAGGRVSYEQYF.

This chain links TRBV6-5 with TRBJ1-5; 7 bases are a match to TRBD1. The CDR3 extends over 13 amino acids. Germline CDR1 MNHEY, CDR2 SVGAGI. After removal of 8 bases from V and 7 bases from J, the junction contained 8 bases not matched to a gene. DNA for the CDR3: TGTGCCAGCCAGCAAACAGGGGACCAGCCCCAGCATTTT. Protein: CASQQTGDQPQHF.

This sequence joins TRBV15 and TRBJ2-6; D is unclear. This CDR3 region has 13 residues. Germline assignment: CDR1 LNHNV and CDR2 YYDKDF (reference sequence). The V and J ends lost 6 bases and 1 base respectively, with 4 bases between them. DNA for the CDR3: TGTGCCACCAGTGAATCTGGGGCCAACGTCCTGACTTTC. Its translation: CATSESGANVLTF.

The rearrangement uses TRBV13 and TRBJ2-7; unclear D gene. The V end lost 1 base, the J end lost 2 bases, and 6 bases lay between the germline ends. This CDR3 has 13 residues. The germline gives CDR1 PRHDT, CDR2 FYEKMQ (reference sequence). CDR3 sequence: CASSLDRTYEQYF. The CDR3 region has the DNA TGTGCCAGCAGCTTAGACCGTACCTACGAGCAGTACTTC.

The chain employs TRBV5-1 and TRBJ2-1, with TRBD1 matching 11 bases. The ends lost 3 bases at V and 3 bases at J; junction bases unmatched: 11. Germline CDR1 is SGHRS and CDR2 is YFSETQ. The CDR3 loop spans 18 amino acids. CDR3 nucleotides: TGCGCCAGCAGCTATTACCTAACCGGGACAGGGGGCTACAATGAGCAGTTCTTC. It specifies CASSYYLTGTGGYNEQFF.

This chain links TRBV5-1 with TRBJ1-1, with D tentatively TRBD1 (5 bases). The V gene's germline CDR1 is SGHRS and CDR2 YFSETQ. The CDR3 spans 14 residues. Between the trimmed V and J ends, which lost 0 bases and 4 bases, there was a span of 10 bases. The CDR3 loop is CASSLGRDATEAFF. Here the CDR3 DNA reads TGCGCCAGCAGCTTGGGCAGGGACGCCACTGAAGCTTTCTTT. Supplemented by reference TRBV5-1 and TRBJ1-1, the full variable domain reads KAGVTQTPRYLIKTRGQQVTLSCSPISGHRSVSWYQQTPGQGLQFLFEYFSETQRNKGNFPGRFSGRQFSNSRSEMNVSTLELGDSALYLCASSLGRDATEAFFGQGTRLTVV.

The chain recombines TRBV10-3 with TRBJ2-7; tentative D call: TRBD1 (5 bases). CDR1 is ENHRY and CDR2 is SYGVKD in the germline V gene. Trimming cost V 2 bases and J 3 bases, with 17 bases left between them. This CDR3 has 16 amino acids. In DNA, the CDR3 is TGTGCCATCAGTGAGGGGGCCCGGGCCAAACACTACGAGCAGTACTTC. Its translation: CAISEGARAKHYEQYF.

V is TRBV28 and J is TRBJ2-3; 7 bases are shared with TRBD1. Germline V gene sequence: CDR1 MDHEN, CDR2 SYDVKM. After removal of 6 bases from V and 2 bases from J, the junction contained 11 bases not matched to a gene. The CDR3 totals 16 residues. The CDR3 reads CASRVDRAGYTDTQYF. CDR3 coding DNA: TGTGCCAGCAGGGTAGACAGGGCAGGATACACAGATACGCAGTATTTT.

This chain links TRBV9 with TRBJ2-5, with TRBD2 identical over 9 bases. Trimming removed 3 bases from V and 5 bases from J; junction bases left unmatched: 8. Germline assignment: CDR1 SGDLS and CDR2 YYNGEE. The CDR3 runs 15 residues. The CDR3 region is CASSAGTSNLETQYF. In DNA, the CDR3 is TGTGCCAGCAGCGCCGGGACTAGCAATCTGGAGACCCAGTACTTC.

This chain connects TRBV19 to TRBJ1-5, with 7 positions matching TRBD1. CDR1 LNHDA and CDR2 SQIVND come from the germline V gene (reference sequence). V was clipped by 10 bases and J by 0 bases; unmatched bases: 15. This CDR3 spans 17 amino acids. The CDR3, as DNA: TGTGCCACCAAATCCGGGACAGCTCATTATAGCAATCAGCCCCAGCATTTT. Translation gives CATKSGTAHYSNQPQHF.

The chain couples TRBV7-6 to TRBJ1-1, with 8 bases fitting TRBD1. This CDR3 has 15 amino acids. Germline loops: CDR1 SGHVS, CDR2 FNYEAQ. V lost 2 bases and J lost 0; bases outside the gene matches: 2. This chain's CDR3 is CASSLRQGMNTEAFF. In DNA, the CDR3 is TGTGCCAGCAGCTTAAGACAGGGGATGAACACTGAAGCTTTCTTT.

The chain couples TRBV15 to TRBJ2-5; 8 bases match TRBD2. The CDR3 totals 15 residues. The V gene end was trimmed by 1 base and the J gene end by 4 bases; junction bases not matched to a gene: 5. CDR1 and CDR2 (germline): LNHNV, YYDKDF (reference sequence). As DNA, the CDR3 is TGTGCCACCAGCAGAGTGAGGGCGGGAGGAGAGACCCAGTACTTC. This translates into CATSRVRAGGETQYF.